The 16 T cell receptor beta chains listed next were all sequenced from one sample in a study of cytomegalovirus exposure and HLA in healthy donors. The protocol was immunoSEQ multiplex PCR, while the TCRdb copy is restricted to in-frame clones and leaves out a portion. The sample yields 150,000 to 200,000 clones, about four fifths seen once. Sequencing was carried out using PBMCs. The receptors derive from a man aged 25 to 40 in good health and CMV-seropositive.

The chain uses TRBV6-1 and TRBJ2-5; 11 positions match TRBD1. This CDR3 has 14 residues. V trimming: 7 bases; J trimming: 5 bases; junction bases outside the gene matches: 6. Germline assignment: CDR1 MNHNS and CDR2 SASEGT. CDR3 DNA: TGTGCCAGCAATGGACAGGGGGCGGGTGAGACCCAGTACTTC. It codes for CASNGQGAGETQYF.

The chain has TRBV4-1 and TRBJ1-3, with a weak D call TRBD1 (6 bases). Germline loops: CDR1 MGHRA, CDR2 YSYEKL. The CDR3 loop spans 15 amino acids. V lost 2 bases to trimming and J lost 3 bases, with 11 bases between them. CDR3 sequence reads: CASSQTDSLGNTIYF. The CDR3 DNA sequence: TGCGCCAGCAGCCAAACGGACAGCCTTGGAAACACCATATATTTT.

The DNA for the CDR3 is TGTGCCAGCAGTCCAGACAGGGGATTAGTGACCCAGTACTTC. Amino acid sequence: CASSPDRGLVTQYF. The chain uses TRBV28 and TRBJ2-5; TRBD1 matches 8 bases. The CDR3 extends over 14 amino acids. Germline V gene lookup returns CDR1 MDHEN and CDR2 SYDVKM. The ends lost 5 bases at V and 7 bases at J; junction bases unmatched: 9.

The DNA for the CDR3 is TGTGCCAGCAGGGCAGCCGTGGACAGGGCTGGAAACACCATATATTTT. Protein: CASRAAVDRAGNTIYF. The rearrangement uses TRBV2 and TRBJ1-3, with TRBD1 matching over 8 bases. Germline values: CDR1 SNHLY, CDR2 FYNNEI. The CDR3 sequence is 16 residues long. V lost 6 bases, J lost 2 bases, and 9 bases stayed unmatched.

V usage is TRBV5-1 and J usage is TRBJ2-2, with 9 bases lining up with TRBD1. Germline V gene sequence: CDR1 SGHRS, CDR2 YFSETQ. V lost 10 bases to trimming and J lost 7 bases; unmatched junction nucleotides: 8. This CDR3 has 13 residues. In DNA, the CDR3 is TGCGCCGCTCGGACAGGGGAGCACGGGGAGCTGTTTTTT. This sequence encodes CAARTGEHGELFF. The full variable domain, its missing parts supplied by reference TRBV5-1 and TRBJ2-2, is KAGVTQTPRYLIKTRGQQVTLSCSPISGHRSVSWYQQTPGQGLQFLFEYFSETQRNKGNFPGRFSGRQFSNSRSEMNVSTLELGDSALYLCAARTGEHGELFFGEGSRLTVL.

The genes are TRBV6-6 and TRBJ2-5, with D maybe TRBD2 (5 bases). Germline CDR1 reads MNHNY; CDR2 reads SVGAGI (reference sequence). The CDR3 spans 13 residues. The V end was cut by 2 bases, the J end by 6 bases, with 10 bases between. CDR3 protein: CASSYAGGQTQYF. The DNA for the CDR3 is TGTGCCAGCAGTTACGCAGGAGGTCAGACCCAGTACTTC.

This clone was detected once. This sequence joins TRBV6-6 and TRBJ2-5; 9 nucleotides align to TRBD2. V gave up 5 bases and J gave up 2 bases; unmatched junction bases: 9. This CDR3 is 16 amino acids long. Germline CDR1 MNHNY, CDR2 SVGAGI (reference sequence). The DNA for the CDR3 is TGTGCCAGCAGTCCAAAGCTAGCGGGGCTACAAGAGACCCAGTACTTC. Amino acid sequence: CASSPKLAGLQETQYF.

This clone appeared once. The rearrangement joins TRBV30 to TRBJ1-1; no clear D. Germline CDR1 and CDR2: GTSNPN and SVGIG (reference sequence). This CDR3 has 9 amino acids. The DNA of the CDR3 is TGTGACTTTAACACTGAAGCTTTCTTT. This encodes CDFNTEAFF.

The chain uses TRBV28 and TRBJ1-1, with 7 bases fitting TRBD1. Losses at the gene ends were 7 bases for V and 4 bases for J; bases not matched to a gene: 3. Germline values: CDR1 MDHEN, CDR2 SYDVKM. CDR3 length equals 12 residues. CDR3 region: CASIGGPTEAFF. The CDR3 DNA sequence: TGTGCCAGCATAGGGGGCCCCACTGAAGCTTTCTTT.

This chain connects TRBV6-1 to TRBJ2-5; D is possibly TRBD2 (6 bases). V was cut by 6 bases and J by 5 bases, with 16 bases left in between. Germline V gene lookup returns CDR1 MNHNS and CDR2 SASEGT. The CDR3 is 14 amino acids. CDR3 sequence reads: CASSDPGGRETQYF. For the CDR3, the DNA is TGTGCCAGCAGCGATCCCGGGGGTAGGGAGACCCAGTACTTC.

The CDR3 reads CASSERDEQFF. The DNA of the CDR3 is TGCGCCAGCAGCGAGCGGGACGAGCAGTTCTTC. This chain links TRBV5-1 with TRBJ2-1; the match to TRBD2 covers 7 bases. Per germline, CDR1 SGHRS and CDR2 YFSETQ. This CDR3 contains 11 residues. Trimming at V came to 4 bases and at J to 10 bases, leaving 2 bases not matched to a gene.

This clone appeared a few times. CDR3 protein: CAWEVAGGTYEQYF. DNA of the CDR3: TGTGCCTGGGAAGTAGCGGGAGGGACCTACGAGCAGTACTTC. This chain links TRBV30 with TRBJ2-7, with TRBD2 matching over 11 bases. Germline values: CDR1 GTSNPN, CDR2 SVGIG (reference sequence). The CDR3 has 14 amino acids. The ends lost 5 bases at V and 2 bases at J; junction bases unmatched: 5.

J is TRBJ2-7 and V is TRBV15; possibly TRBD2 for D (5 bases). V gave up 3 bases and J gave up 3 bases, with 18 bases separating them. The CDR3 runs to 16 residues. Germline V lookup: CDR1 LNHNV, CDR2 YYDKDF (reference sequence). The chain's CDR3 is CATSRQGGQSGYEQYF. The CDR3, as DNA: TGTGCCACCAGCAGGCAAGGCGGGCAGTCGGGCTACGAGCAGTACTTC. The full variable domain, its missing parts supplied by reference TRBV15 and TRBJ2-7, is DAMVIQNPRYQVTQFGKPVTLSCSQTLNHNVMYWYQQKSSQAPKLLFHYYDKDFNNEADTPDNFQSRRPNTSFCFLDIRSPGLGDTAMYLCATSRQGGQSGYEQYFGPGTRLTVT.

This sequence joins TRBV5-1 and TRBJ1-4, with D uncertain. V lost 0 bases and J lost 0, with 3 bases in between. This CDR3 comprises 14 residues. CDR1 is SGHRS, CDR2 YFSETQ, per germline. In nucleotides, the CDR3 is TGCGCCAGCAGCTTGGTAACAACTAATGAAAAACTGTTTTTT. Its protein product is CASSLVTTNEKLFF. Filled out from reference TRBV5-1 and TRBJ1-4, the complete variable domain reads KAGVTQTPRYLIKTRGQQVTLSCSPISGHRSVSWYQQTPGQGLQFLFEYFSETQRNKGNFPGRFSGRQFSNSRSEMNVSTLELGDSALYLCASSLVTTNEKLFFGSGTQLSVL.

The V and J genes are TRBV7-9 and TRBJ1-2; D not certain. Trimming shortened V by 6 bases and J by 3 bases, and 17 bases separated the two germline ends. CDR1 is SEHNR, CDR2 FQNEAQ, per germline (reference sequence). This CDR3 region has 15 residues. The CDR3 region is CASRSLRGFDYGYTF. CDR3 DNA: TGTGCCAGCAGGTCACTCCGCGGTTTTGACTATGGCTACACCTTC.

Regarding this clone: Because the CDR3's place on the DNA is in doubt, the DNA is left out and the CDR3 is given as listed by TCRdb. The chain joins TRBV6-1 to TRBJ1-2; the table's D call, TRBD1, has no DNA check behind it. The CDR3 sequence runs 15 residues, both termini included. The germline V gene has CDR1 MNHNS and CDR2 SASEGT. Here the CDR3 reads CASSTSTGTFYGYTF.